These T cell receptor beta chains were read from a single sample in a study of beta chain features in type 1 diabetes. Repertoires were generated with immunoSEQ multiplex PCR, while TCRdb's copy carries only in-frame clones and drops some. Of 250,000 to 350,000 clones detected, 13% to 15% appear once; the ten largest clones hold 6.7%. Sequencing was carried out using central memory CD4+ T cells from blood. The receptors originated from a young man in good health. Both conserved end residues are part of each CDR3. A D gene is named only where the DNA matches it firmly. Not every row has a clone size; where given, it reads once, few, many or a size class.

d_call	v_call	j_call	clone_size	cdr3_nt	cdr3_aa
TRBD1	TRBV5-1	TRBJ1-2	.	TGCGCCAGCAGCATCACAGGGGAGGTCTATGGCTACACCTTC	CASSITGEVYGYTF
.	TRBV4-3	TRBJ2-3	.	TGCGCCAGCAGCCAACTCCTAGGGGGGGGTGAAAACACAGATACGCAGTATTTT	CASSQLLGGGENTDTQYF
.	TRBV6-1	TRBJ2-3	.	TGTGCCAGCGGGCTTGGGGATACGCAGTATTTT	CASGLGDTQYF
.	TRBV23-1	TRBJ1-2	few	TGCGCCAGCAGTCACCCGACGACGGAATCGAGATTACCTAACTATGGCTACACCTTC	CASSHPTTESRLPNYGYTF
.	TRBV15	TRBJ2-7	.	TGTGCCACCAGCGCTAAACAGGGCGAGCAGTACTTC	CATSAKQGEQYF
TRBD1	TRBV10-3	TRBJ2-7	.	TGTGCCATCAGTGACTTGGGACAGGGAGGTTACGAGCAGTACTTC	CAISDLGQGGYEQYF
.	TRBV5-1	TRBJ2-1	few	TGCGCCAGCAGCTTGGAAGGCCCCTACAATGAGCAGTTCTTC	CASSLEGPYNEQFF
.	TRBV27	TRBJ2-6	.	TGTGCCAGCAGTTCTCGGCCCGTAGCTGGGGCCAACGTCCTGACTTTC	CASSSRPVAGANVLTF
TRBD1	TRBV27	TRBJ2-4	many	TGTGCCAGCAGTTTATACCCAGGGGGCGGCAAAAACATTCAGTACTTC	CASSLYPGGGKNIQYF
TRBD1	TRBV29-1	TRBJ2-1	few	TGCAGCTCCCGAACAGGGGAAAGGGGAAATGAGCAGTTCTTC	CSSRTGERGNEQFF
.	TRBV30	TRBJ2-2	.	TGTGCCTGGAGGAAGCGAGGTTCCCTAAACACCGGGGAGCTGTTTTTT	CAWRKRGSLNTGELFF
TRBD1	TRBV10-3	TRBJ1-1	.	TGTGCCATCAGTGGGGACGGGACAGGGCTACTCATGAACACTGAAGCTTTCTTT	CAISGDGTGLLMNTEAFF
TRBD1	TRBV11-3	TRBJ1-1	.	TGTGCCAGCAGCCCACAGGGGTTGAACACTGAAGCTTTCTTT	CASSPQGLNTEAFF
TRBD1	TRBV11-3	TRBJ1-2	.	TGTGCCAGCAGCGGAGACAGGGGGCGCGGCTACACCTTC	CASSGDRGRGYTF
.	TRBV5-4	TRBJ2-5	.	TGTGCCAGCGGTGTGGGCAGCCAAGAGACCCAGTACTTC	CASGVGSQETQYF
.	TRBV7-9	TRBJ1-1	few	TGTGCCAGCAGCTTAGGCTGGCAGGGAAGCGAAGCTTTCTTT	CASSLGWQGSEAFF
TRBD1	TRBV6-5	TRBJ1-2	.	TGTGCCAGCAGCCCCGGGACAGGGAGCTACACCTTC	CASSPGTGSYTF
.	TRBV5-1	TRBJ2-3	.	TGCGCCAGCAGCTTGGCCCAAGGACAGCGTGGGACAGATACGCAGTATTTT	CASSLAQGQRGTDTQYF
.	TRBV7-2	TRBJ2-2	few	TGTGCCAGCAGCCGTGGCAGGGAGTTGACCGGGGAGCTGTTTTTT	CASSRGRELTGELFF
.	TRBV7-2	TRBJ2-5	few	TGTGCCAGCAGTTTATCCGGGACAAACCAAGAGACCCAGTACTTC	CASSLSGTNQETQYF
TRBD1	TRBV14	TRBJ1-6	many	TGTGCCAGCAGCCAACTCGATCTAAAGGGACAGGTCCACTTT	CASSQLDLKGQVHF
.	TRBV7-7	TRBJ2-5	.	TGTGCCAGCAGCTTAGGTGGGGGGCCACAAGAGACCCAGTACTTC	CASSLGGGPQETQYF
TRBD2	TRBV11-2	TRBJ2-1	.	TGTGCCAGCAGCCCCGCCGCGGGAGGGTTTAATGAGCAGTTCTTC	CASSPAAGGFNEQFF
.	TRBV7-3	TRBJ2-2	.	TGTGCCAGCAGCTTATCCGCCGGGACCAGCACCGGGGAGCTGTTTTTT	CASSLSAGTSTGELFF
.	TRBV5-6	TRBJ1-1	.	TGTGCCAGCATCCCTCGAAGGGGGACTGAAGCTTTCTTT	CASIPRRGTEAFF
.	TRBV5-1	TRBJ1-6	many	TGCGCCAGCAGCTTGGATGGAGGGGGGGATAATTCACCCCTCCACTTT	CASSLDGGGDNSPLHF
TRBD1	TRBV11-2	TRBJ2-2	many	TGTGCCAGCAGCCGACAGGGGGCAAACACCGGGGAGCTGTTTTTT	CASSRQGANTGELFF
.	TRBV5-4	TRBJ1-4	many	TGTGCCAGCAGCTTCCAGGGTAGGGGTGAAAAACTGTTTTTT	CASSFQGRGEKLFF
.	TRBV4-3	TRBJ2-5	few	TGCGCCAGCAGGCTTAGGGTTTCCCGAGAGACCCAGTACTTC	CASRLRVSRETQYF
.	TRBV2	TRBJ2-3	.	TGTGCCAGCTCCACAGATACGCAGTATTTT	CASSTDTQYF
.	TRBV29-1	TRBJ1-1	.	TGCAGCGTCCGCAGGGGATCGTCGTACACTGAAGCTTTCTTT	CSVRRGSSYTEAFF
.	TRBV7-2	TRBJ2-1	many	TGTGCCAGCAGCTTAGGAGGGCTCTACAATGAGCAGTTCTTC	CASSLGGLYNEQFF
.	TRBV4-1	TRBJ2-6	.	TGCGCCAGCAGCCAACCCGGGAGTAGTAGGGCCAACGTCCTGACTTTC	CASSQPGSSRANVLTF
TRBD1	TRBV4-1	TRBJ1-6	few	TGCGCCAGCAGCCGCGACAGGGGGAATTCACCCCTCCACTTT	CASSRDRGNSPLHF
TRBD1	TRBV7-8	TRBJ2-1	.	TGTGCCAGCAGCTCTCCCGCCCAGACAGGGAGACTTGGGAATGAGCAGTTCTTC	CASSSPAQTGRLGNEQFF
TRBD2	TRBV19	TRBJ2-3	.	TGTGCCAGTAGGGCAGGCGGGGGTAACACAGATACGCAGTATTTT	CASRAGGGNTDTQYF
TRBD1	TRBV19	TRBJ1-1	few	TGTGCCAGTAGTATCCCCGGGACAGTGAACACTGAAGCTTTCTTT	CASSIPGTVNTEAFF
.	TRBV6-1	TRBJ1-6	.	TGTGCCAGCAGTGAAGTGGGCAGTTCACCCCTCCACTTT	CASSEVGSSPLHF
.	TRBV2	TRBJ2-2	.	TGTGCCAGCAGGTGGCACCTCACCGGGGAGCTGTTTTTT	CASRWHLTGELFF
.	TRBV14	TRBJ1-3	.	TGTGCCAGCAGCCAAGAAAACAGGGCTGGAAACACCATATATTTT	CASSQENRAGNTIYF
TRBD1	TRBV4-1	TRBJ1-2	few	TGCGCCAGCAGCCAAGATGTGGCAGGGGGCATCTATGGCTACACCTTC	CASSQDVAGGIYGYTF
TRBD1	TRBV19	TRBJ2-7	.	TGTGCCAGTAGTTCCAGACAGGGCGGCTCCTACGAGCAGTACTTC	CASSSRQGGSYEQYF
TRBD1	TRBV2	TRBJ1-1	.	TGTGCCAGCAGTCCAACCCGGGACAGGGGGCTGGAAGCTTTCTTT	CASSPTRDRGLEAFF
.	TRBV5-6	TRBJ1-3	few	TGTGCCAGCAGCTTGCTGGTCGGGAACACCATATATTTT	CASSLLVGNTIYF
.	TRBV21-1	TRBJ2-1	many	TGTGCCAGCAGCAAAGCCGGAGGACTAGCTAAGATGGGGTTCTTC	CASSKAGGLAKMGFF
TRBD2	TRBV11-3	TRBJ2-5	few	TGTGCCAGCAGCCAATCCGGGACTACCGGGGAGACCCAGTACTTC	CASSQSGTTGETQYF